Below, 15 T cell receptor beta chains from the same sample are listed, as sequenced in a study of T cell responses to AZD1222 COVID-19 vaccine. Method: immunoSEQ multiplex PCR; TCRdb's copy keeps in-frame clones and lacks some. The sample lists 100,000 to 140,000 clones; about 85% were seen once. The material sequenced was peripheral blood, taken 28 days after the second AZD1222 dose. Every receptor here comes from an adult who received the AZD1222 COVID-19 vaccine.

Here the CDR3 reads CASSLGTSGGPTGELFF. The CDR3 coding sequence is TGTGCCAGTAGTCTAGGGACTAGCGGGGGACCCACCGGGGAGCTGTTTTTT. The chain couples TRBV19 to TRBJ2-2; 14 positions match TRBD2. Trimming at V came to 5 bases and at J to 4 bases, leaving 6 bases not matched to a gene. The CDR3 spans 17 residues. Germline values: CDR1 LNHDA, CDR2 SQIVND (reference sequence).

The chain employs TRBV10-1 and TRBJ1-2; D perhaps matches TRBD1 (5 bases). Germline assignment: CDR1 WNHNN and CDR2 SYGVQD (reference sequence). With 2 bases removed from V and 4 bases from J, the gap between germline ends came to 11 bases. The CDR3 length is 14 residues. CDR3 coding DNA: TGCGCCAGCAGTGAGACAGGAGGGACCTATGGCTACACCTTC. Protein product: CASSETGGTYGYTF.

The V gene is TRBV7-8, the J gene TRBJ1-4, with 10 bases lining up with TRBD1. Looked up from germline, CDR1 is SGHVS and CDR2 is FQNEAQ. V trimming: 5 bases; J trimming: 8 bases; junction bases outside the gene matches: 8. The CDR3 runs to 15 residues. The CDR3 nucleotides read TGTGCCAGCAGCACCGGGACAGGGGTTTGGGAAAAACTGTTTTTT. Residues: CASSTGTGVWEKLFF. Full variable domain (remainder filled in from reference TRBV7-8 and TRBJ1-4): GAGVSQSPRYKVAKRGQDVALRCDPISGHVSLFWYQQALGQGPEFLTYFQNEAQLDKSGLPSDRFFAERPEGSVSTLKIQRTQQEDSAVYLCASSTGTGVWEKLFFGSGTQLSVL.

This clone has just one count. The chain is built from TRBV6-5 and TRBJ1-1; the D is unclear. The CDR3 runs 13 residues. Germline CDR1 MNHEY, CDR2 SVGAGI. Trimming shortened V by 0 bases and J by 3 bases, and 5 bases separated the two germline ends. The DNA of the CDR3 is TGTGCCAGCAGTTACTCGGGGTACACTGAAGCTTTCTTT. It encodes CASSYSGYTEAFF.

The V call is TRBV5-4, the J call TRBJ1-6; D may be TRBD1 (5 bases). V lost 4 bases and J lost 13, with 18 bases in between. This CDR3 has 14 amino acids. Germline V gene sequence: CDR1 SGHNT, CDR2 YYREEE (reference sequence). The CDR3 spells CASSRGAYERPLHF. DNA for the CDR3: TGTGCCAGCAGCCGAGGGGCCTACGAAAGGCCCCTCCACTTT.

V is TRBV24-1 and J is TRBJ1-4; no definite D call. Germline V gives CDR1 KGHDR, CDR2 SFDVKD. V lost 5 bases, J lost 6 bases, and 6 bases lay in between. There are 12 residues in the CDR3. The CDR3 sequence: CATSGTDEKLFF. Written as DNA, the CDR3 is TGTGCCACCAGTGGTACGGATGAAAAACTGTTTTTT.

The rearrangement links TRBV6-4 to TRBJ1-4; D may be TRBD1 (6 bases). In germline, CDR1 is MRHNA, CDR2 SNTAGT. V was trimmed by 0 bases and J by 0 bases, leaving 11 bases between them. This CDR3 comprises 17 residues. The CDR3 DNA follows: TGTGCCAGCAGTGACTCGCGTGGGGGCACAACTAATGAAAAACTGTTTTTT. Its translation is CASSDSRGGTTNEKLFF.

The V call is TRBV19, the J call TRBJ2-2; 7 positions agree with TRBD1. The CDR3 is 14 amino acids. J was trimmed by 5 bases and V by 3 bases; bases with no gene match: 3. Germline V gene sequence: CDR1 LNHDA, CDR2 SQIVND (reference sequence). CDR3: CASSMNRGTGELFF. The CDR3 DNA sequence: TGTGCCAGTAGTATGAACAGGGGAACCGGGGAGCTGTTTTTT.

The chain uses TRBV24-1 and TRBJ2-3, with 8 bases aligning to TRBD2. This CDR3 has 14 residues. Germline CDR1 is KGHDR and CDR2 is SFDVKD. J lost 4 bases, V lost 4 bases, and 3 bases had no gene match. CDR3 region: CATSDGGGPDTQYF. The DNA for the CDR3 is TGTGCCACCAGTGACGGCGGGGGGCCAGATACGCAGTATTTT.

This chain connects TRBV28 to TRBJ2-6; perhaps TRBD1 as D (6 bases). The CDR3 totals 15 residues. Germline lookup yields CDR1 MDHEN and CDR2 SYDVKM. V was clipped by 6 bases and J by 3 bases, with 12 bases between them. The CDR3 reads CASSSGDFGANVLTF. The CDR3 DNA sequence: TGTGCCAGCAGCTCAGGGGATTTTGGGGCCAACGTCCTGACTTTC.

The chain combines TRBV12-3 or TRBV12-4 with TRBJ1-2, with D possibly being TRBD1 (6 bases). Trimming left V 10 bases short and J 1 base short, with 13 bases between. This CDR3 spans 13 amino acids. The CDR3 sequence is CAILRGNNYGYTF. In DNA, the CDR3 is TGTGCCATCCTGAGGGGGAATAACTATGGCTACACCTTC.

The gene calls are TRBV20-1 and TRBJ2-2; either TRBD1 or TRBD2 may fit D (6 bases each). The V end was cut by 3 bases, the J end by 4 bases, with 12 bases between. CDR3 length: 14 residues. From germline, CDR1 is DFQATT and CDR2 SNEGSKA (reference sequence). The CDR3 is CSASLGGSTGELFF. In nucleotides, the CDR3 is TGCAGTGCTAGTTTGGGGGGCAGCACCGGGGAGCTGTTTTTT.

This clone was detected only a few times. This chain uses TRBV11-2 with TRBJ2-7; D is perhaps TRBD1 or TRBD2 (6 bases each). The CDR3 runs 16 residues. Trimming stripped 1 base from V and 2 bases from J, with 15 bases between. Germline V gene lookup returns CDR1 SGHAT and CDR2 FQNNGV. CDR3 coding DNA: TGTGCCAGCAGCTTAGGGAGGGGGGCGCGTACCTACGAGCAGTACTTC. The encoded protein is CASSLGRGARTYEQYF.

This chain joins TRBV11-2 and TRBJ1-6, with TRBD1 matching 8 bases. V shed 4 bases and J 8 bases; nucleotides not matched to a gene: 7. This CDR3 has 15 residues. The germline gives CDR1 SGHAT, CDR2 FQNNGV. The CDR3 loop is CASSSPRDRYSPLHF. DNA for the CDR3: TGTGCCAGCAGCTCACCCCGGGACAGGTATTCACCCCTCCACTTT.

This clone showed up just once. The chain's CDR3 is CASSRDGSSNQPQHF. The CDR3 nucleotides are TGTGCCAGCAGCAGGGACGGCAGTAGCAATCAGCCCCAGCATTTT. The V and J genes are TRBV5-4 and TRBJ1-5; D is possibly TRBD1 (5 bases). V was shortened by 4 bases and J by 0 bases, with 11 bases between the two germline ends. This CDR3 contains 15 residues. Germline CDR1 and CDR2: SGHNT and YYREEE (reference sequence).